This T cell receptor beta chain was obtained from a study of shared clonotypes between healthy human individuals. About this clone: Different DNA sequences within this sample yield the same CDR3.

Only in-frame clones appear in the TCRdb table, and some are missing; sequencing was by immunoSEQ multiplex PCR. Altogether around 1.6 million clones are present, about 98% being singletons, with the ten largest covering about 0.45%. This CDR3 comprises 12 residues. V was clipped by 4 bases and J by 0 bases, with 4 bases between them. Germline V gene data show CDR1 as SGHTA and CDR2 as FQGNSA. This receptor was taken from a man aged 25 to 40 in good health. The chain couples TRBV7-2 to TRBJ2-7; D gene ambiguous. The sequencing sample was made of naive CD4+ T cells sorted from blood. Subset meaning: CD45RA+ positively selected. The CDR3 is CASSSPSYEQYF. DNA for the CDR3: TGTGCCAGCAGCTCTCCCTCCTACGAGCAGTACTTC. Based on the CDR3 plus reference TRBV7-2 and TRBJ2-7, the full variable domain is GAGVSQSPSNKVTEKGKDVELRCDPISGHTALYWYRQSLGQGLEFLIYFQGNSAPDKSGLPSDRFSAERTGGSVSTLTIQRTQQEDSAVYLCASSSPSYEQYFGPGTRLTVT.